Each of the 25 T cell receptor beta chains below was sequenced from the same sample in a study of blood T cell repertoires in COVID-19. Method: immunoSEQ multiplex PCR; TCRdb's copy keeps in-frame clones and lacks some. The table shows a few hundred thousand clones, with roughly four fifths occurring only once. Sequenced input: peripheral blood. These receptors were obtained from a person aged 70 to 80 with COVID-19, enrolled during active disease.

This sequence joins TRBV6-6 and TRBJ1-1, with TRBD1 matching 9 bases. The germline CDR1 and CDR2 sequences are MNHNY and SVGAGI (reference sequence). The CDR3 extends over 14 amino acids. V was clipped by 0 bases and J by 8 bases; unmatched bases: 4. This CDR3 is CASSYSDRGREAFF. The CDR3 nucleotides read TGTGCCAGCAGTTACTCGGACAGGGGTCGCGAAGCTTTCTTT.

The chain has TRBV29-1 and TRBJ2-3, with D tentatively TRBD1 (6 bases). Trimming shortened V by 3 bases and J by 6 bases, and 13 bases separated the two germline ends. From germline, CDR1 is SQVTM and CDR2 ANQGSEA. The CDR3 sequence is 13 residues long. The CDR3 loop is CSVEGAPGDTQYF. The CDR3 nucleotides are TGCAGCGTTGAGGGGGCCCCTGGCGATACGCAGTATTTT.

This sequence joins TRBV5-5 and TRBJ1-1; possibly TRBD1 for D (5 bases). The CDR3 loop spans 13 amino acids. Trimming shortened V by 3 bases and J by 2 bases, and 8 bases separated the two germline ends. CDR1 is SGHKS and CDR2 is YYEKEE in the germline V gene (reference sequence). CDR3 sequence (DNA): TGTGCCAGCAGCTGGGGCATCAACACTGAAGCTTTCTTT. Residues: CASSWGINTEAFF. Together with reference TRBV5-5 and TRBJ1-1, the CDR3 gives the full variable domain: DAGVTQSPTHLIKTRGQQVTLRCSPISGHKSVSWYQQVLGQGPQFIFQYYEKEERGRGNFPDRFSARQFPNYSSELNVNALLLGDSALYLCASSWGINTEAFFGQGTRLTVV.

The chain combines TRBV5-1 with TRBJ1-5; TRBD1 matches 10 bases. Germline lookup yields CDR1 SGHRS and CDR2 YFSETQ. This CDR3 contains 15 residues. With V trimmed by 0 bases and J by 5 bases, 2 bases remained unmatched. CDR3: CASSLAGTGDQPQHF. Here the CDR3 DNA reads TGCGCCAGCAGCTTGGCGGGGACAGGGGATCAGCCCCAGCATTTT.

The V call is TRBV7-8, the J call TRBJ1-1, with TRBD1 identical over 7 bases. Losses at the gene ends were 5 bases for V and 7 bases for J; bases not matched to a gene: 4. CDR1 is SGHVS, CDR2 FQNEAQ, per germline. There are 12 residues in the CDR3. The CDR3 bases are TGTGCCAGCAGCCCACAGGGGTTTGAAGCTTTCTTT. This codes for CASSPQGFEAFF.

Regarding this clone: This specimen includes other DNA sequences encoding the same CDR3. This chain links TRBV28 with TRBJ1-1; weak D call: TRBD1 (6 bases). The germline gives CDR1 MDHEN, CDR2 SYDVKM. Trimming took 8 bases from V and 5 from J, leaving 9 bases between them. This CDR3 comprises 11 residues. This chain's CDR3 is CASVTGTEAFF. As DNA, the CDR3 is TGTGCCAGCGTCACAGGGACTGAAGCTTTCTTT.

This clone showed up just once. The gene calls are TRBV2 and TRBJ1-2, with D possibly matching TRBD1 (5 bases). The CDR3 loop spans 13 amino acids. Germline CDR1 SNHLY, CDR2 FYNNEI. Trimming took 3 bases from V and 6 from J, leaving 11 bases between them. CDR3 coding DNA: TGTGCCAGCAGTGAGCAGGGAATAGATGGCTACACCTTC. This codes for CASSEQGIDGYTF.

The chain combines TRBV28 with TRBJ1-5; 9 bases are shared with TRBD1. There are 15 residues in the CDR3. Germline CDR1 and CDR2: MDHEN and SYDVKM. The ends lost 6 bases at V and 7 bases at J; junction bases unmatched: 10. CDR3 DNA: TGTGCCAGCAGCCCGGACAGGGGATATGGCCAGCCCCAGCATTTT. Encoded protein: CASSPDRGYGQPQHF.

Details on this clone: Other DNA sequences in this specimen translate into the identical CDR3. The genes are TRBV7-9 and TRBJ2-5; weak D call: TRBD1 (5 bases). Deletions cut 2 bases from V and 5 bases from J, with 15 bases between. The CDR3 contains 15 residues. The V gene's germline CDR1 is SEHNR and CDR2 FQNEAQ (reference sequence). The CDR3 here is CASSLRQGTRETQYF. For the CDR3, the DNA is TGTGCCAGCAGCTTAAGGCAGGGAACGCGGGAGACCCAGTACTTC. Full variable domain (outside the CDR3, taken from reference TRBV7-9 and TRBJ2-5): DTGVSQNPRHKITKRGQNVTFRCDPISEHNRLYWYRQTLGQGPEFLTYFQNEAQLEKSRLLSDRFSAERPKGSFSTLEIQRTEQGDSAMYLCASSLRQGTRETQYFGPGTRLLVL.

V usage is TRBV28 and J usage is TRBJ1-4; tentatively, D is TRBD1 (5 bases). V lost 6 bases to trimming and J lost 3 bases, with 11 bases between them. This CDR3 comprises 14 residues. Germline lookup yields CDR1 MDHEN and CDR2 SYDVKM. In DNA, the CDR3 is TGTGCCAGCAGAAGTGGGGGGTCTAATGAAAAACTGTTTTTT. Translation: CASRSGGSNEKLFF.

The chain combines TRBV19 with TRBJ2-7; D not resolved. V was trimmed by 5 bases and J by 0 bases, leaving 11 bases between them. CDR3 length: 14 amino acids. Germline-derived CDR1 and CDR2 are LNHDA and SQIVND (reference sequence). This CDR3 reads CASSPPDNSYEQYF. The CDR3 DNA follows: TGTGCCAGTAGTCCCCCAGACAACTCCTACGAGCAGTACTTC.

This clone came up a few times. In nucleotides, the CDR3 is TGTGCCAGCAGCCCTGGGAGCGTCTTCACAGATACGCAGTATTTT. It yields the protein CASSPGSVFTDTQYF. This chain uses TRBV9 with TRBJ2-3; possibly TRBD2 for D (5 bases). CDR1 and CDR2 (germline): SGDLS, YYNGEE. V was clipped by 4 bases and J by 2 bases, with 14 bases between them. The length of the CDR3 is 15 residues.

This chain uses TRBV6-5 with TRBJ2-2, with D perhaps TRBD1 (6 bases). V lost 8 bases to trimming and J lost 1 base, with 8 bases between them. From germline, CDR1 is MNHEY and CDR2 SVGAGI. The CDR3 sequence is 13 residues long. CDR3 in amino acids: CASGTLNTGELFF. The CDR3 DNA sequence: TGTGCCAGCGGGACACTGAACACCGGGGAGCTGTTTTTT.

This chain connects TRBV12-3 or TRBV12-4 to TRBJ2-3, with D uncertain. With 6 bases removed from V and 6 bases from J, the gap between germline ends came to 10 bases. The CDR3 totals 12 residues. The CDR3 bases are TGTGCCAGCAGGGGCCTGTCGGATACGCAGTATTTT. Amino acids: CASRGLSDTQYF.

Only a few counts were recorded for this clone. The chain uses TRBV7-9 and TRBJ1-6, with a weak D call TRBD1 (5 bases). Germline assignment: CDR1 SEHNR and CDR2 FQNEAQ (reference sequence). This CDR3 region has 14 residues. Trimming removed 7 bases at V and 3 bases at J, with 10 bases between. The CDR3 bases are TGTGCCAGCAACTTCGACAGCTATAATTCACCCCTCCACTTT. Its translation: CASNFDSYNSPLHF.

J is TRBJ2-1 and V is TRBV6-1; maybe TRBD2 (6 bases). Germline V gene lookup returns CDR1 MNHNS and CDR2 SASEGT. Trimming removed 3 bases at V and 7 bases at J, with 22 bases between. The CDR3 length is 17 residues. The CDR3 bases are TGTGCCAGCAGTGACAGGCGCTGGGGTAGGGGAGGAAATGAGCAGTTCTTC. Translation: CASSDRRWGRGGNEQFF.

The chain links TRBV28 to TRBJ2-2; perhaps TRBD1 as D (6 bases). Trimming took 8 bases from V and 6 from J, leaving 16 bases between them. The CDR3 totals 14 residues. Germline values: CDR1 MDHEN, CDR2 SYDVKM. The CDR3 loop reads CASDKQGYPGELFF. The CDR3 region has the DNA TGTGCCAGCGATAAACAGGGTTATCCCGGGGAGCTGTTTTTT.

This chain links TRBV5-4 with TRBJ1-6; 9 bases map to TRBD1. CDR3 size: 15 residues. Germline-derived CDR1 and CDR2 are SGHNT and YYREEE (reference sequence). V gave up 0 bases and J gave up 8 bases; unmatched junction bases: 3. CDR3 loop: CASSLATGGDSPLHF. The CDR3 DNA is TGTGCCAGCAGCTTGGCTACAGGGGGCGATTCACCCCTCCACTTT.

V and J are TRBV28 and TRBJ2-5, with 9 positions matching TRBD1. CDR1 is MDHEN, CDR2 SYDVKM, per germline. CDR3 length equals 15 residues. After removal of 2 bases from V and 1 base from J, the junction contained 2 bases not matched to a gene. In DNA, the CDR3 is TGTGCCAGCAGTTTAAGGGGACAGGGCCAAGAGACCCAGTACTTC. Translating it yields CASSLRGQGQETQYF. The full variable domain, in which reference TRBV28 and TRBJ2-5 provide the parts outside the CDR3, is DVKVTQSSRYLVKRTGEKVFLECVQDMDHENMFWYRQDPGLGLRLIYFSYDVKMKEKGDIPEGYSVSREKKERFSLILESASTNQTSMYLCASSLRGQGQETQYFGPGTRLLVL.

The chain joins TRBV21-1 to TRBJ2-3; the DNA was not used to check the table's D call, TRBD1. TRBV21-1 is a pseudogene locus. This CDR3 contains 15 residues. Here the CDR3 DNA reads TGTGCCAGCAGCATTAGGGACAGTTTCACAGATACGCAGTATTTT. It translates to CASSIRDSFTDTQYF.

In nucleotides, the CDR3 is TGCAGTGCTAGGCGGGATAATGGCTACACCTTC. This codes for CSARRDNGYTF. The V gene is TRBV20-1, the J gene TRBJ1-2; D uncertain. The CDR3 runs 11 residues. CDR1 and CDR2 from the germline V gene are DFQATT and SNEGSKA (reference sequence). Trimming took off 3 bases at V and 6 bases at J, with 8 bases between the two ends.

A word on this clone: The same CDR3 is also encoded by other DNA sequences in this sample. CDR3 amino acids: CALDRGLNQPQHF. The CDR3 nucleotides are TGTGCTTTAGACAGGGGGCTTAATCAGCCCCAGCATTTT. The chain carries TRBV30 and TRBJ1-5; TRBD1 matches at 10 bases. This CDR3 spans 13 amino acids. The germline V gene has CDR1 GTSNPN and CDR2 SVGIG (reference sequence).

The rearrangement joins TRBV4-3 to TRBJ2-3, with D maybe TRBD2 (5 bases). This CDR3 contains 15 residues. The V gene lost 0 bases and the J gene lost 5 bases, with 12 bases spanning the gap. Germline V gene sequence: CDR1 LGHNA, CDR2 YSLEER. Here the CDR3 DNA reads TGCGCCAGCAGCCAAGATGACACCCGGGGAGATACGCAGTATTTT. Its protein is CASSQDDTRGDTQYF.

This clone appeared a few times. J is TRBJ2-7 and V is TRBV28, with 9 bases fitting TRBD1. Germline CDR1 is MDHEN and CDR2 is SYDVKM. Unmatched junction bases numbered 6, after V lost 6 bases and J lost 0 bases. The CDR3 covers 15 residues. The CDR3 protein is CASRSLGQGSYEQYF. CDR3 nucleotide sequence: TGTGCCAGCAGATCCCTGGGACAGGGCTCCTACGAGCAGTACTTC.

The gene calls are TRBV7-2 and TRBJ1-5; unclear D gene. The CDR3 runs 13 residues. Germline V gene sequence: CDR1 SGHTA, CDR2 FQGNSA. Trimming stripped 3 bases from V and 4 bases from J, with 7 bases between. The CDR3 region is CASSFTDNQPQHF. In nucleotides, the CDR3 is TGTGCCAGCAGCTTCACAGATAATCAGCCCCAGCATTTT.